This TCR beta chain was sequenced in a study of blood T cell repertoires in COVID-19. Across the whole study: Some COVID-19 samples were acute and others convalescent; all came from the United States, Italy and Spain. PBMCs, B-cell-depleted T cells, or T cells were the source of the cDNA or gDNA that made up the material.

Data came from immunoSEQ multiplex PCR; TCRdb stores just in-frame clones and leaves some out. This table has around 300,000 clones, approximately 89% appearing once. The CDR3 has 14 residues. CDR1 and CDR2 (germline): MNHEY, SMNVEV (reference sequence). V lost 5 bases, J lost 15 bases, and 7 bases stayed unmatched. The chain recombines TRBV27 with TRBJ2-4; 16 bases match TRBD2. Sequenced material: PBMCs or T cells enriched from blood (not recorded which). This receptor was taken from a woman in her 30s who had recovered from COVID-19. The CDR3 loop is CASSPGTSGRAVYF. DNA for the CDR3: TGTGCCAGCAGTCCCGGGACTAGCGGGAGGGCCGTGTACTTC.